These T cell receptor beta chains were read from a single sample in a study of shared clonotypes between healthy human individuals. Here immunoSEQ multiplex PCR was the method, and the copy in TCRdb shows in-frame clones only, minus some. The table has about 490,000 clones, roughly 80% seen once; the top ten hold 12%. Material: PBMCs. These receptors all stem from a woman aged 40 to 49 in good health. Some clones in this sample may be carry-over from other donors' samples. Both conserved end residues are part of each CDR3. A D gene is named only where the DNA matches it firmly. Size is omitted from some rows. Given values are once, few, many or a class for expanded clones.

j_call: TRBJ1-1; clone_size: NA; v_call: TRBV6-6; d_call: NA; cdr3_aa: CASSYSLLLWTEAFF; cdr3_nt: TGTGCCAGTAGTTACTCCCTCCTACTATGGACTGAAGCTTTCTTT
j_call: TRBJ2-5; clone_size: NA; v_call: TRBV10-2; d_call: NA; cdr3_aa: CASSAVETQYF; cdr3_nt: TGCGCCAGCAGTGCTGTGGAGACCCAGTACTTC
j_call: TRBJ1-1; clone_size: NA; v_call: TRBV7-9; d_call: NA; cdr3_aa: CASSLARDSEAFF; cdr3_nt: TGTGCCAGCAGCTTAGCCCGCGATAGTGAAGCTTTCTTT
j_call: TRBJ2-7; clone_size: NA; v_call: TRBV29-1; d_call: NA; cdr3_aa: CSVEEVGSSKGGRYEQYF; cdr3_nt: TGCAGCGTTGAAGAGGTCGGGTCGTCTAAAGGGGGTCGCTACGAGCAGTACTTC
j_call: TRBJ1-3; clone_size: many; v_call: TRBV7-8; d_call: NA; cdr3_aa: CASTQNRNTIYF; cdr3_nt: TGTGCCAGCACCCAAAACCGGAACACCATATATTTT
j_call: TRBJ2-6; clone_size: NA; v_call: TRBV5-1; d_call: TRBD1; cdr3_aa: CASSYGQVIVSGANVLTF; cdr3_nt: TGCGCCAGCAGCTACGGACAGGTGATCGTATCTGGGGCCAACGTCCTGACTTTC
j_call: TRBJ2-7; clone_size: NA; v_call: TRBV28; d_call: TRBD2; cdr3_aa: CASRPAGVVQYF; cdr3_nt: TGTGCCAGCAGGCCAGCGGGGGTAGTGCAGTACTTC
j_call: TRBJ1-1; clone_size: NA; v_call: TRBV5-1; d_call: NA; cdr3_aa: CASSPDTLNTEAFF; cdr3_nt: TGCGCCAGCAGCCCCGACACCCTGAACACTGAAGCTTTCTTT
j_call: TRBJ2-2; clone_size: NA; v_call: TRBV7-2; d_call: NA; cdr3_aa: CASSSGLGTGELFF; cdr3_nt: TGTGCCAGCAGCTCAGGGCTGGGCACCGGGGAGCTGTTTTTT
j_call: TRBJ2-5; clone_size: few; v_call: TRBV28; d_call: TRBD2; cdr3_aa: CASSPAGVPETQYF; cdr3_nt: TGTGCCAGCAGTCCCGCGGGAGTACCAGAGACCCAGTACTTC